These 7 T cell receptor beta chains originate from one sample sequenced in a study of T cell responses to AZD1222 COVID-19 vaccine (dated by TCRdb to the early 2020s). Explained via the paper, the time point label denotes: baseline before first vaccination. Libraries were made using the immunoSEQ multiplex PCR assay. What TCRdb holds here is the immuneACCESS table cut down to in-frame rearrangements. Part of the clones is not present; checked against another copy, under half of the missing clones reflect an unresolved V gene, and the others are unexplained. Recorded for this sample are more than 100,000 clones; about nine tenths of them occurred a single time. The top ten clones comprise nearly 4.5% of the sample. Sequenced material: peripheral blood, taken on day 0 of AZD1222 vaccination. These receptors were collected from an adult in good health.

The rearrangement uses TRBV3-1 (or the pseudogene TRBV3-2) and TRBJ2-7; perhaps D is TRBD1 or TRBD2 (5 bases each). Looked up from germline, CDR1 is LGHDT and CDR2 is YNNKEL (reference sequence). CDR3 size: 16 residues. Between the trimmed V and J ends, which lost 0 bases and 5 bases, there was a span of 17 bases. The CDR3 DNA follows: TGTGCCAGCAGCCAAGACCCCCGGGGCCCGAACGACGAGCAGTACTTC. Protein: CASSQDPRGPNDEQYF.

Only one count was recorded for this clone. The V gene is TRBV6-2 or TRBV6-3, the J gene TRBJ1-1; D is unresolved. The CDR3 is 12 amino acids. Germline CDR1 MNHEY, CDR2 SVGEGT. V lost 5 bases, J lost 5 bases, and 9 bases lay in between. The CDR3 coding sequence is TGTGCCAGCAGTCCGACGGGTACTGAAGCTTTCTTT. It translates to CASSPTGTEAFF.

The rearrangement uses TRBV5-1 and TRBJ1-3, with D maybe TRBD1 (5 bases). CDR3 length: 15 amino acids. Germline CDR1 and CDR2: SGHRS and YFSETQ. The germline V and J ends were trimmed by 7 bases and 0 bases, with 14 bases remaining between them. The chain's CDR3 is CASRPGDGSGNTIYF. CDR3 DNA: TGCGCCAGCCGGCCGGGGGATGGCTCTGGAAACACCATATATTTT.

The gene calls are TRBV6-5 and TRBJ1-5, with D possibly TRBD1 on 6 matching bases. With 5 bases removed from V and 3 bases from J, the gap between germline ends came to 14 bases. This CDR3 region has 15 residues. Germline V gene data show CDR1 as MNHEY and CDR2 as SVGAGI. CDR3 sequence (DNA): TGTGCCAGCAGTCGAACCCGGGACACCAATCAGCCCCAGCATTTT. This sequence encodes CASSRTRDTNQPQHF.

The V gene is TRBV12-3 or TRBV12-4, the J gene TRBJ1-2; D call uncertain. This CDR3 has 12 residues. V dropped 7 bases and J dropped 5 bases, with 11 bases sitting between them. This CDR3 reads CASTPGSYGYTF. Here the CDR3 DNA reads TGTGCCAGCACCCCGGGATCTTATGGCTACACCTTC.

This sequence joins TRBV19 and TRBJ2-3, with 15 bases matching TRBD2. The CDR3 runs to 20 residues. The germline V gene has CDR1 LNHDA and CDR2 SQIVND (reference sequence). V trimming: 4 bases; J trimming: 6 bases; junction bases outside the gene matches: 17. Here the CDR3 reads CASSSTGTSGGPTPYDTQYF. CDR3 DNA sequence: TGTGCCAGTAGTAGTACTGGGACTAGCGGGGGGCCAACCCCCTACGATACGCAGTATTTT.

This chain's CDR3 is CASSAVFPSTDRETQYF. The CDR3 DNA reads as TGTGCCAGCTCAGCCGTCTTTCCGTCGACAGACCGAGAGACCCAGTACTTC. The chain has TRBV18 and TRBJ2-5, with D perhaps TRBD1 (5 bases). The CDR3 loop spans 17 amino acids. Trimming removed 5 bases at V and 4 bases at J, with 23 bases between. In germline, CDR1 is KGHSH, CDR2 LQKENI.